In this sample, the clone carrying this T cell receptor (beta chain) turned up many times. The antigen remains unidentified. Trimming cost V 3 bases and J 3 bases, with 10 bases left between them. The CDR3 is 14 amino acids. The data belong to a study of blood T cells in healthy people across ages. Every participating donor contributed approximately 10 milliliters of peripheral blood through a draw. They isolated at least 6 million PBMCs from each sample. Study-wide results and caveats: Across the age range, TCR beta diversity per million T cells fell in a roughly linear way. With donor CMV status unknown, expanded clonotype changes were possibly confounded.

For the second PCR, which ran for about 7 to 12 cycles, a sample-barcoded 5' primer and a J-beta primer mix were used. TCRdb reprocessed the 5' RACE reads with MiXCR, giving one entry per CDR3 protein. The sample gives 1 million to 1.2 million distinct CDR3 sequences, more than 30% of which show up once; around 14% is in the top ten. The sequence was obtained from a man aged 18 to 30 in good health. The V gene is TRBV12-3 or TRBV12-4, the J gene TRBJ2-3; either TRBD1 or TRBD2 may supply D (5 bases each). The source material was blood. CDR3 sequence (DNA): TGTGCCAGCAGTTTCACGGGGCTAACAGATACGCAGTATTTT. Residues: CASSFTGLTDTQYF.